The 5 T cell receptor beta chains reported below all come from one sample, sequenced in a study of blood T cell repertoires in COVID-19. Assay used: immunoSEQ multiplex PCR; TCRdb lists only in-frame clones, some missing. The sample includes some 80,000 clones, around 90% of them seen just once. The sequenced material came from peripheral blood. These receptors were taken from a woman older than 75 with acute or convalescent COVID-19.

The rearrangement joins TRBV29-1 to TRBJ2-6; D possibly corresponds to TRBD2 (7 bases). Trimming removed 4 bases at V and 4 bases at J, with 17 bases between. The germline gives CDR1 SQVTM, CDR2 ANQGSEA. This CDR3 is built from 16 residues. In DNA form, the CDR3 reads TGCAGCGTTGTGGGGGGGGGCTCATCCGGGGCCAACGTCCTGACTTTC. This gives the protein CSVVGGGSSGANVLTF.

The chain employs TRBV7-9 and TRBJ1-2; no clear D gene. CDR3 length equals 13 residues. The germline V gene has CDR1 SEHNR and CDR2 FQNEAQ (reference sequence). Between the trimmed V and J ends, which lost 5 bases and 0 bases, there was a span of 7 bases. The DNA of the CDR3 is TGTGCCAGCAGCCCAGGTTCTAACTATGGCTACACCTTC. Translation gives CASSPGSNYGYTF.

The V and J genes are TRBV19 and TRBJ2-3, with 14 positions matching TRBD2. The junction had 15 bases not matched to a gene; V was cut back by 7 bases and J by 0 bases. This CDR3 has 20 residues. Germline V gives CDR1 LNHDA, CDR2 SQIVND (reference sequence). DNA for the CDR3: TGTGCCAGTACCCCGAGGGGACTAGCGGGAGTGTATATAAGCACAGATACGCAGTATTTT. Encoded protein: CASTPRGLAGVYISTDTQYF.

V is TRBV29-1 and J is TRBJ1-4; 7 nucleotides align to TRBD1. CDR1 and CDR2 from the germline V gene are SQVTM and ANQGSEA. The CDR3 sequence is 12 residues long. The trim removed 7 bases at V and 8 bases at J, leaving 7 bases unmatched. The CDR3 loop reads CSALRDSEKLFF. For the CDR3, the DNA is TGCAGCGCGCTCCGGGACAGCGAAAAACTGTTTTTT.

The chain joins TRBV6-6 to TRBJ2-1; 11 bases agree with TRBD2. CDR1 and CDR2 from the germline V gene are MNHNY and SVGAGI (reference sequence). This CDR3 comprises 14 residues. The V segment lost 5 bases and the J segment 6 bases; nucleotides outside the gene matches: 3. The CDR3 region has the DNA TGTGCCAGCAGTCCCGGGACTAGCGGCAATGAGCAGTTCTTC. It encodes CASSPGTSGNEQFF.